This T cell receptor beta chain was recovered during a study of T cell responses to AZD1222 COVID-19 vaccine. Whole-study context: Pooled in the analysis were second doses at about 4 or about 12 weeks.

V shed 3 bases, J shed 3 bases, and the junction held 2 bases outside the gene matches. CDR3 length: 14 amino acids. The germline CDR1 and CDR2 sequences are SNHLY and FYNNEI. Comments on this clone: The antigen is undetermined.

Study-wide points: Nearly half of spike-specific TCRs reportedly target unmutated variant regions.

Produced via immunoSEQ multiplex PCR; TCRdb's table is partial and in-frame only. The data hold approximately 150,000 clones, with under 95% observed a single time. The gene calls are TRBV2 and TRBJ1-1; 9 bases are shared with TRBD1. This clonotype was obtained from an adult in good health. This specimen was peripheral blood, taken on day 0 of AZD1222 vaccination. The CDR3 coding sequence is TGTGCCAGCAGTGAGGGACAGGGCTACACTGAAGCTTTCTTT. Translated, it gives CASSEGQGYTEAFF. Complete variable domain (other parts from reference TRBV2 and TRBJ1-1): EPEVTQTPSHQVTQMGQEVILRCVPISNHLYFYWYRQILGQKVEFLVSFYNNEISEKSEIFDDQFSVERPDGSNFTLKIRSTKLEDSAMYFCASSEGQGYTEAFFGQGTRLTVV.